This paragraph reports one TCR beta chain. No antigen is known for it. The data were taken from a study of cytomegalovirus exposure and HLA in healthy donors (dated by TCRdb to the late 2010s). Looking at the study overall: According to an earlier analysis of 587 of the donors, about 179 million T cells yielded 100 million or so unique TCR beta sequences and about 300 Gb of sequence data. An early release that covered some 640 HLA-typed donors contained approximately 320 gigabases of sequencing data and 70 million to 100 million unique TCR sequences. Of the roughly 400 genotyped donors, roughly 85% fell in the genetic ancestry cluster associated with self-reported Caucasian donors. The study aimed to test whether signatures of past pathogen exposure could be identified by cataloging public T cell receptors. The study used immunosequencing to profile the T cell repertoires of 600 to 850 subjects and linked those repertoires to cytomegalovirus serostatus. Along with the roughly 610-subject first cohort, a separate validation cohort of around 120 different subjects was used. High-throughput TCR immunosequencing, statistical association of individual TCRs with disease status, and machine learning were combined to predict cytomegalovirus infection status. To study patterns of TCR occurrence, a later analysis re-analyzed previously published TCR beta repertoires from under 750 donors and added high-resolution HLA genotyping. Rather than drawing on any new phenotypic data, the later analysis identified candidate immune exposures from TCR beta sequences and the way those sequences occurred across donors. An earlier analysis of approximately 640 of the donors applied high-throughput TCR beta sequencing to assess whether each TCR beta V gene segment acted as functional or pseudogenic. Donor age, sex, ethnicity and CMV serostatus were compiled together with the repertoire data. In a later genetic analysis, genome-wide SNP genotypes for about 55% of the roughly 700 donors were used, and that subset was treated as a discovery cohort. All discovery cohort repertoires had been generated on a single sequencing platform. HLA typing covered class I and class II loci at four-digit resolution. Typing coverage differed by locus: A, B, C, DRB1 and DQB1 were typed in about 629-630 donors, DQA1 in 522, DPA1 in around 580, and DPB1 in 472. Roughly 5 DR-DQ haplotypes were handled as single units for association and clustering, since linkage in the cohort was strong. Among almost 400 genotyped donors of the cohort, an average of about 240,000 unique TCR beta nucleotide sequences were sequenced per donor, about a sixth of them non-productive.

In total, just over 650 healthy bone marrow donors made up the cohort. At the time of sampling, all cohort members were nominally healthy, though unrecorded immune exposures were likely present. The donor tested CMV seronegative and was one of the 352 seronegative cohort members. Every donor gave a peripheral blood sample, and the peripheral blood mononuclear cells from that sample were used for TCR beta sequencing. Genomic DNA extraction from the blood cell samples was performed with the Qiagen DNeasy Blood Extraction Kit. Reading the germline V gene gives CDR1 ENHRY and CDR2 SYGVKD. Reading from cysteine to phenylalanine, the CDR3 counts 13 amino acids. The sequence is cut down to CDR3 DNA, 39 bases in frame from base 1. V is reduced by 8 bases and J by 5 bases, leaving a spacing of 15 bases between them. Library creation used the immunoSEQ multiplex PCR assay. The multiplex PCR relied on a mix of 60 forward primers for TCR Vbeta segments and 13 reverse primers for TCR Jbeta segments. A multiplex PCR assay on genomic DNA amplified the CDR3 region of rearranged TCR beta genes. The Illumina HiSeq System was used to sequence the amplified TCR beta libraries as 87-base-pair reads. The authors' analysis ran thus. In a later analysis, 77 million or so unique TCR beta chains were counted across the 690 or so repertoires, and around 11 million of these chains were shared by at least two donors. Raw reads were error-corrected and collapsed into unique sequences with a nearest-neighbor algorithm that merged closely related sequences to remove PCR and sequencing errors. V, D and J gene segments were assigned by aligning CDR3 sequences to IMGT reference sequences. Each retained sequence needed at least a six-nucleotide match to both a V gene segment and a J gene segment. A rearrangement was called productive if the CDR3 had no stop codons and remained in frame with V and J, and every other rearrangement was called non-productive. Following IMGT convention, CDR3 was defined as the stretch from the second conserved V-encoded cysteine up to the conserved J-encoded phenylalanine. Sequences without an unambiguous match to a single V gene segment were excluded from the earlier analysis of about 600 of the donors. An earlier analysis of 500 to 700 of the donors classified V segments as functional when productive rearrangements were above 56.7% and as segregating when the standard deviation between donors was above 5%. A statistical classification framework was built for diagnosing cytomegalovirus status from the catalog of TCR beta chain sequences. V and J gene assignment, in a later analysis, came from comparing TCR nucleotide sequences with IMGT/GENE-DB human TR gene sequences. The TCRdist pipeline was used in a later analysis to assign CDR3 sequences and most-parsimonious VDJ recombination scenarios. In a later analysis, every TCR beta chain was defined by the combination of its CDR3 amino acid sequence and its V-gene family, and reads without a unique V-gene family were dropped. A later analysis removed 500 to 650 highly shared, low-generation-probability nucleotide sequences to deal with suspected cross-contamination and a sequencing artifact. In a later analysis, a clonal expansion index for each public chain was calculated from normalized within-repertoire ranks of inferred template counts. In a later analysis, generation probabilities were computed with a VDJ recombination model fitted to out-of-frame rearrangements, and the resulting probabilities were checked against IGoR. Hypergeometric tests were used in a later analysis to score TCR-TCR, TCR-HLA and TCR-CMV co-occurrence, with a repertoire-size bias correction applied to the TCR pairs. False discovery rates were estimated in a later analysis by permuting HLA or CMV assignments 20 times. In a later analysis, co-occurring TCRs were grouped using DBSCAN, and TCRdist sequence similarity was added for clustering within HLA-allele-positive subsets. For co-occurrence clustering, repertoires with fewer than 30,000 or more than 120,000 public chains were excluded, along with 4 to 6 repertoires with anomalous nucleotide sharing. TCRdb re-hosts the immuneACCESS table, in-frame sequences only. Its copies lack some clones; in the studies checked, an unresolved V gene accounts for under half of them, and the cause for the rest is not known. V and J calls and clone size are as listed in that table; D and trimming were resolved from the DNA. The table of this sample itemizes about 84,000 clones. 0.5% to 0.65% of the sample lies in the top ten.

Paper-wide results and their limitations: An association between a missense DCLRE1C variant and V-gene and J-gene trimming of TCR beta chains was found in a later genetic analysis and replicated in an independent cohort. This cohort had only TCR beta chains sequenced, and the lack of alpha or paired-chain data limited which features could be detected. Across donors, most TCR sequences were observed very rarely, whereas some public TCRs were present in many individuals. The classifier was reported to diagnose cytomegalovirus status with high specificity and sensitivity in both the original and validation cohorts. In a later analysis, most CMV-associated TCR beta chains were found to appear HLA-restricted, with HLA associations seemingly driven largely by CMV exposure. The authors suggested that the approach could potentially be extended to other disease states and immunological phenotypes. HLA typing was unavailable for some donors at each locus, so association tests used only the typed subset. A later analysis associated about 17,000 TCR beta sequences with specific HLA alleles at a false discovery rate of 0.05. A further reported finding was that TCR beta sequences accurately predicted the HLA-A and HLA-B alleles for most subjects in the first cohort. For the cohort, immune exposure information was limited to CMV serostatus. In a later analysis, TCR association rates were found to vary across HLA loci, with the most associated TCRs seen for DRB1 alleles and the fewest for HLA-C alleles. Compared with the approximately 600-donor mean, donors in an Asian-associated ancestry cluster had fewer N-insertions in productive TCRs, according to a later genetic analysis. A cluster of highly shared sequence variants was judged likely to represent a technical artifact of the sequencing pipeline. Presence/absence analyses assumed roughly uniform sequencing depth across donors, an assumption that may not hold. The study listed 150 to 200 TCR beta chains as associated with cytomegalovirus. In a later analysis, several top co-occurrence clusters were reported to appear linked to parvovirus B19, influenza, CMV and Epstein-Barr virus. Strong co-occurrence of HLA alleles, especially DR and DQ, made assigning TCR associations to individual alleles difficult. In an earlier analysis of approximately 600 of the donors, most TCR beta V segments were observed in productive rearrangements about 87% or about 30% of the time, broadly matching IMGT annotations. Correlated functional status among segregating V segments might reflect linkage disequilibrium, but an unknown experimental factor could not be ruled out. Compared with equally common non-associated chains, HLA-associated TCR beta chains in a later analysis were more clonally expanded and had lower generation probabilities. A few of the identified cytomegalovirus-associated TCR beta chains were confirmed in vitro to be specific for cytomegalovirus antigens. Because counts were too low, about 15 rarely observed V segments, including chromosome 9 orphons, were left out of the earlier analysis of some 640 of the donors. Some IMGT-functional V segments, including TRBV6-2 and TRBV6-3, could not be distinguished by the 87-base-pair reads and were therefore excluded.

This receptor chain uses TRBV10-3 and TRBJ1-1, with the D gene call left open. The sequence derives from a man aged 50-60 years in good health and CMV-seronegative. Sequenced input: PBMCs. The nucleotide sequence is TGTGCCATCCAAGGCGTCTCGGGTACTGAAGCTTTCTTT. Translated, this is CAIQGVSGTEAFF.